A single sample gave rise to the 5 T cell receptor beta chains below, sequenced in a study of identical twins. Via MiXCR, TCRdb re-called the 5' RACE reads, giving one row per CDR3 protein. The table records under 900,000 distinct CDR3 sequences, roughly 20% of them present only once. These sequences were also reported in another study, on T cells expressing NK-cell markers.

Sequences were obtained from PBMCs. All receptors come from a woman between 18 and 29 years old in good health.

The CDR3: CASSGQGVGTEAFF. CDR3 DNA sequence: TGCGCCAGCAGCGGTCAGGGAGTTGGGACTGAAGCTTTCTTT. The genes are TRBV5-1 and TRBJ1-1; tentatively, D is TRBD1 (5 bases). In germline, CDR1 is SGHRS, CDR2 YFSETQ. V lost 4 bases and J lost 5, with 15 bases in between. The CDR3 runs to 14 residues.

V and J are TRBV3-1 and TRBJ2-1, with D perhaps TRBD2 (6 bases). Deletions cut 4 bases from V and 7 bases from J, with 11 bases between. The CDR3 is 13 amino acids. The germline V gene has CDR1 LGHDT and CDR2 YNNKEL (reference sequence). The CDR3 reads CASSRLGLNEQFF. The CDR3 coding sequence is TGTGCCAGCAGCCGGTTAGGACTAAATGAGCAGTTCTTC.

This clonotype appeared a few times. This chain joins TRBV5-1 and TRBJ2-3, with 7 bases aligning to TRBD2. The trim removed 3 bases at V and 2 bases at J, leaving 9 bases unmatched. The germline V gene encodes CDR1 SGHRS and CDR2 YFSETQ. CDR3 length: 16 residues. This chain's CDR3 is CASSSATSFYTDTQYF. CDR3 nucleotides: TGCGCCAGCAGCTCCGCGACTAGCTTTTACACAGATACGCAGTATTTT.

This clonotype was detected only a few times. This chain connects TRBV2 to TRBJ1-2; D may be TRBD1 (6 bases). The CDR3 totals 16 residues. V lost 9 bases to trimming and J lost 8 bases, with 28 bases between them. In germline, CDR1 is SNHLY, CDR2 FYNNEI. This CDR3 is CARPPGGQSGRGGYTF. Here the CDR3 DNA reads TGTGCCAGGCCCCCGGGGGGACAAAGTGGACGTGGAGGCTACACCTTC.

J is TRBJ2-7 and V is TRBV6-5; 11 nucleotides agree with TRBD2. Germline V lookup: CDR1 MNHEY, CDR2 SVGAGI. This CDR3 spans 15 amino acids. V was pared by 0 bases and J by 6 bases, with 4 bases of the junction left unmatched. The CDR3 sequence: CASSYSTSGRGEQYF. The CDR3 nucleotides read TGTGCCAGCAGTTACTCCACTAGCGGGAGAGGCGAGCAGTACTTC.